The 19 T cell receptor beta chains presented below share a single source sample, sequenced in a study of post-analysis software for immune sequencing data. Study results and limitations: Compared with controls, patients had more of 4 or 5 TRBV segments, including TRBV5-6, TRBV5-1 and TRBV20-1.

Prepared TCR beta cDNA libraries contained unique molecular identifiers. TCRdb reprocessed the PCR reads via MiXCR and lists one record per CDR3 protein. The repertoire holds 740,000 or so distinct CDR3 sequences, with roughly 50% as singletons. No antigens are known for them. Sequenced sample: blood. These receptors came from a girl aged 10-17 years with multiple sclerosis.

The rearrangement uses TRBV20-1 and TRBJ2-1; 12 bases map to TRBD2. The CDR3 consists of 15 residues. Germline V gene lookup returns CDR1 DFQATT and CDR2 SNEGSKA (reference sequence). After removal of 5 bases from V and 6 bases from J, the junction contained 8 bases not matched to a gene. The CDR3 sequence: CSAPEAGLAGNEQFF. The CDR3 DNA sequence: TGCAGTGCTCCGGAGGCGGGACTAGCGGGCAATGAGCAGTTCTTC.

The V call is TRBV30, the J call TRBJ1-2; possible D gene TRBD1, 5 bases. V shed 4 bases and J shed 8 bases, with 11 bases lying between them. The length of the CDR3 is 11 residues. Germline CDR1 and CDR2: GTSNPN and SVGIG (reference sequence). The CDR3 bases are TGTGCCTGGAAAGGGGCTGGAGGCTACACCTTC. It codes for CAWKGAGGYTF.

This clonotype turned up a few times. The chain recombines TRBV5-6 with TRBJ2-1; 9 nucleotides align to TRBD1. Germline V gene data show CDR1 as SGHDT and CDR2 as YYEEEE. Trimming took 2 bases from V and 7 from J; bases not matched to a gene: 13. CDR3 size: 17 residues. The CDR3 loop is CASSFEEWDRAGNEQFF. In nucleotides, the CDR3 is TGTGCCAGCAGCTTTGAGGAGTGGGACAGGGCGGGGAATGAGCAGTTCTTC.

The chain couples TRBV29-1 to TRBJ2-7; D gene ambiguous. V lost 4 bases and J lost 2, with 9 bases in between. Germline V CDR1 and CDR2: SQVTM, ANQGSEA. This CDR3 is 12 amino acids long. The CDR3 reads CSVAAGAYEQYF. CDR3 sequence (DNA): TGCAGCGTTGCGGCTGGTGCCTACGAGCAGTACTTC.

This clonotype was seen only a few times. This chain joins TRBV29-1 and TRBJ1-2; 9 nucleotides match TRBD1. The CDR3 is 16 amino acids. Germline V lookup: CDR1 SQVTM, CDR2 ANQGSEA. J was trimmed by 6 bases and V by 1 base; bases with no gene match: 12. CDR3 sequence reads: CSVEVLPGQGMDGYTF. The CDR3 nucleotides are TGCAGCGTTGAAGTCTTACCGGGACAGGGTATGGATGGCTACACCTTC.

The V and J genes are TRBV7-3 and TRBJ2-1; D is ambiguous. The CDR3 contains 14 residues. V was clipped by 0 bases and J by 5 bases, with 8 bases between them. CDR1 SGHTA and CDR2 FQGTGA come from the germline V gene. The CDR3 DNA reads as TGTGCCAGCAGCTTAACACACCGAGACAATGAGCAGTTCTTC. This gives the protein CASSLTHRDNEQFF. Together with reference TRBV7-3 and TRBJ2-1, the CDR3 gives the full variable domain: GAGVSQTPSNKVTEKGKYVELRCDPISGHTALYWYRQSLGQGPEFLIYFQGTGAADDSGLPNDRFFAVRPEGSVSTLKIQRTERGDSAVYLCASSLTHRDNEQFFGPGTRLTVL.

The chain uses TRBV5-1 and TRBJ2-7, with D perhaps TRBD1 (6 bases). The CDR3 runs 14 residues. In germline, CDR1 is SGHRS, CDR2 YFSETQ. Trimming took off 0 bases at V and 6 bases at J, with 13 bases between the two ends. CDR3 coding DNA: TGCGCCAGCAGCTTGGGTACAGGGAGAATCGAGCAGTACTTC. Its translation: CASSLGTGRIEQYF.

The V gene is TRBV5-1, the J gene TRBJ2-5, with 8 bases matching TRBD2. CDR3 size: 15 residues. The V segment lost 3 bases and the J segment 2 bases; nucleotides outside the gene matches: 6. Germline lookup yields CDR1 SGHRS and CDR2 YFSETQ. CDR3 DNA: TGCGCCAGCAGCTCTGGACTAGCTTTTCAAGAGACCCAGTACTTC. This sequence encodes CASSSGLAFQETQYF.

This clonotype was counted between two and nine times. The CDR3, as DNA: TGTGCCAGCAGCTTCGGACAGGTCTACGAGCAGTACTTC. Protein sequence: CASSFGQVYEQYF. This chain joins TRBV5-5 and TRBJ2-7, with TRBD1 matching 7 bases. V gave up 2 bases and J gave up 3 bases; unmatched junction bases: 2. In germline, CDR1 is SGHKS, CDR2 YYEKEE (reference sequence). This CDR3 is built from 13 residues. Full variable domain (outside the CDR3, taken from reference TRBV5-5 and TRBJ2-7): DAGVTQSPTHLIKTRGQQVTLRCSPISGHKSVSWYQQVLGQGPQFIFQYYEKEERGRGNFPDRFSARQFPNYSSELNVNALLLGDSALYLCASSFGQVYEQYFGPGTRLTVT.

The chain links TRBV5-5 to TRBJ2-1; 10 positions match TRBD2. This CDR3 contains 16 residues. Looked up from germline, CDR1 is SGHKS and CDR2 is YYEKEE (reference sequence). After removal of 0 bases from V and 4 bases from J, the junction contained 4 bases not matched to a gene. CDR3 nucleotides: TGTGCCAGCAGCTTGGTTGGACTAGCGGAATACAATGAGCAGTTCTTC. Protein sequence: CASSLVGLAEYNEQFF.

This clonotype was seen more than once but under ten times. The chain recombines TRBV29-1 with TRBJ2-7; 9 bases match TRBD2. With V trimmed by 4 bases and J by 5 bases, 9 bases remained unmatched. The CDR3 contains 14 residues. Germline V gene lookup returns CDR1 SQVTM and CDR2 ANQGSEA. Here the CDR3 DNA reads TGCAGCGTTGGCGGGAGGGATGGACAGGACGAGCAGTACTTC. It codes for CSVGGRDGQDEQYF.

The chain couples TRBV4-1 to TRBJ2-7; D unclear. Germline V gene data show CDR1 as MGHRA and CDR2 as YSYEKL. Trimming removed 4 bases from V and 1 base from J, with 14 bases in between. The CDR3 loop spans 15 amino acids. The CDR3 nucleotides read TGCGCCAGCAGCCCCCAGGCGGTCTATTCCTACGAGCAGTACTTC. Its translation: CASSPQAVYSYEQYF.

The chain carries TRBV20-1 and TRBJ2-7; unclear D gene. The CDR3 extends over 13 amino acids. CDR1 is DFQATT, CDR2 SNEGSKA, per germline (reference sequence). Trimming cost V 1 base and J 2 bases, with 9 bases left between them. The CDR3 sequence is CSARGSSTYEQYF. The DNA of the CDR3 is TGCAGTGCTAGAGGCAGCTCAACCTACGAGCAGTACTTC.

V usage is TRBV9 and J usage is TRBJ2-1; D possibly uses TRBD1 or TRBD2 (5 bases each). Germline CDR1 SGDLS, CDR2 YYNGEE. This CDR3 has 13 amino acids. V lost 2 bases and J lost 7, with 10 bases in between. This chain's CDR3 is CASSVGDPNEQFF. In nucleotides, the CDR3 is TGTGCCAGCAGCGTTGGGGACCCTAATGAGCAGTTCTTC.

The chain joins TRBV18 to TRBJ2-7, with D possibly TRBD2 on 6 matching bases. Trimming pared 5 bases from V and 7 bases from J, leaving 24 bases between. CDR3 length equals 16 residues. The V gene's germline CDR1 is KGHSH and CDR2 LQKENI. CDR3 bases: TGTGCCAGCTCAACGTCCGGGACTCACCCGACGGGAGAGCAGTACTTC. The encoded protein is CASSTSGTHPTGEQYF.

This clonotype appeared a few times. The V call is TRBV5-1, the J call TRBJ1-2; perhaps TRBD1 as D (5 bases). Trimming stripped 0 bases from V and 0 bases from J, with 15 bases between. Per germline, CDR1 SGHRS and CDR2 YFSETQ. This CDR3 comprises 17 residues. DNA for the CDR3: TGCGCCAGCAGCTTGGATCCCCGCAGGGAAGCTAACTATGGCTACACCTTC. Protein: CASSLDPRREANYGYTF.

The chain employs TRBV29-1 and TRBJ2-7; 8 nucleotides agree with TRBD2. The CDR3 is 14 amino acids. CDR1 is SQVTM and CDR2 is ANQGSEA in the germline V gene. Unmatched junction bases numbered 7, after V lost 3 bases and J lost 3 bases. Here the CDR3 reads CSVEPPGTSYEQYF. CDR3 in DNA: TGCAGCGTTGAGCCCCCCGGGACTAGCTACGAGCAGTACTTC.

V gene TRBV14 combines with J gene TRBJ2-5; D remains unclear. This CDR3 region has 17 residues. V lost 4 bases, J lost 2 bases, and 20 bases lay in between. Germline V gene sequence: CDR1 SGHDN, CDR2 FVKESK. CDR3 residues: CASSRFWWQTKQETQYF. The CDR3 region has the DNA TGTGCCAGCAGCCGTTTTTGGTGGCAGACCAAACAAGAGACCCAGTACTTC.

This clonotype has more than one count but fewer than ten. The chain employs TRBV12-3 or TRBV12-4 and TRBJ1-5; D is perhaps TRBD1 (6 bases). V gave up 1 base and J gave up 5 bases, with 9 bases separating them. The CDR3 spans 14 residues. The CDR3 loop reads CASSLVRGDQPQHF. CDR3 bases: TGTGCCAGCAGTTTAGTCAGGGGCGATCAGCCCCAGCATTTT.